The following is a T cell receptor beta chain sequence with its context. Separate cDNA molecules received unique molecular identifiers, which the library attached to them. TCRdb reprocessed the reads via MiXCR and lists one record per CDR3 protein. The sample holds about 120,000 distinct CDR3 sequences, about 8.9% seen once. V shed 3 bases and J 2 bases; nucleotides not matched to a gene: 9. This CDR3 contains 17 residues. Per germline, CDR1 SGHVS and CDR2 FQNEAQ. This record comes from a study of human T cells and chemical hapten exposure. Someone pulled total RNA out of unfractionated whole blood. Sequenced material: whole blood. The gene calls are TRBV7-8 and TRBJ2-5, with 10 bases that match TRBD2. The origin of this receptor is a human donor in good health. Some clones in this sample may be carry-over from other donors' samples. The DNA for the CDR3 is TGTGCCAGCAGCTTCCTCGGCAAACTAGCGGGACAAGAGACCCAGTACTTC. Translation gives CASSFLGKLAGQETQYF.